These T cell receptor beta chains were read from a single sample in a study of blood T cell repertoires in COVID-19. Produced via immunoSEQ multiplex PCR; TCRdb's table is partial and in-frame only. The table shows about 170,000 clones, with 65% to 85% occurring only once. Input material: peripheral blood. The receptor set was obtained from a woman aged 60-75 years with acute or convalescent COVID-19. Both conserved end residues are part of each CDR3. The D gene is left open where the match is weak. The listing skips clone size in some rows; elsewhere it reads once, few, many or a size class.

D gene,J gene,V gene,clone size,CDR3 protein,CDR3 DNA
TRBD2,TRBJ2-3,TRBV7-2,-,CASSRRTSGGARDTQYF,TGTGCCAGCAGCCGCCGAACTAGCGGGGGGGCAAGGGATACGCAGTATTTT
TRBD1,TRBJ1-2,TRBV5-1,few,CASSLTTGDRDNYGYTF,TGCGCCAGCAGCCTCACTACCGGAGACAGGGATAACTATGGCTACACCTTC
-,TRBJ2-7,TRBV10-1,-,CARSDYRSFSYEQYF,TGCGCCAGATCGGACTACCGGAGCTTTTCCTACGAGCAGTACTTC
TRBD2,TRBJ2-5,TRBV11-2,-,CASSLTSGGPSMTQYF,TGTGCCAGCAGCTTGACTAGCGGGGGCCCCTCTATGACCCAGTACTTC
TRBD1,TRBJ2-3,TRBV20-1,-,CSASGTGGGTDTQYF,TGCAGTGCTAGTGGGACAGGGGGGGGCACAGATACGCAGTATTTT
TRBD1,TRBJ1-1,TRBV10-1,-,CASSEYGQGLFTEAFF,TGCGCCAGCAGTGAGTACGGACAGGGATTGTTCACTGAAGCTTTCTTT
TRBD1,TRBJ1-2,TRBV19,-,CASKNRGSYGYTF,TGTGCCAGTAAGAACAGGGGGAGCTATGGCTACACCTTC
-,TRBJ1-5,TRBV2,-,CASSEAVGANNQPQHF,TGTGCCAGCAGTGAAGCTGTAGGGGCGAACAATCAGCCCCAGCATTTT
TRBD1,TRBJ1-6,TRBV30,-,CAWSVTGTGLSPLHF,TGTGCCTGGAGTGTAACCGGGACAGGACTTTCACCCCTCCACTTT
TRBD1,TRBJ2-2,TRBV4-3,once,CASSRTGVATGELFF,TGCGCCAGCAGCCGGACAGGGGTGGCCACCGGGGAGCTGTTTTTT
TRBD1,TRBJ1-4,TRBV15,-,CATSRGTGDNEKLFF,TGTGCCACCAGCAGGGGGACAGGGGATAATGAAAAACTGTTTTTT
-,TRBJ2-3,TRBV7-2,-,CASRKTGNTDTQYF,TGTGCCAGCAGGAAAACAGGGAACACAGATACGCAGTATTTT
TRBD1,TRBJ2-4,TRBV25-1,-,CASSGGQHTHF,TGTGCCAGCAGTGGGGGACAGCACACACACTTC
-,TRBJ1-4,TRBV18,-,CASSPPLFPGKLFF,TGTGCCAGCTCACCACCGCTCTTCCCGGGAAAACTGTTTTTT
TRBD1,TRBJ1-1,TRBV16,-,CASSQGVGRGQTEAFF,TGTGCCAGCAGCCAAGGCGTCGGCAGGGGGCAAACTGAAGCTTTCTTT
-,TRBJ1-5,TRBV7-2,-,CASSLGGPSNQPQHF,TGTGCCAGCAGCTTAGGAGGGCCTAGCAATCAGCCCCAGCATTTT
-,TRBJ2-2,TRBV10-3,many,CAISDGLSTGELFF,TGTGCCATCAGCGACGGACTGAGCACCGGGGAGCTGTTTTTT
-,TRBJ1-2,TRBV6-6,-,CASSRTASYGYTF,TGTGCCAGCAGTCGGACAGCTTCCTATGGCTACACCTTC
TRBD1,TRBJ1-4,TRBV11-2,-,CASSPTRDRSATNEKLFF,TGTGCCAGCAGCCCCACGCGGGACAGGTCAGCAACTAATGAAAAACTGTTTTTT
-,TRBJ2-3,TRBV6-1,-,CASSELTRGWGMKSDTQYF,TGTGCCAGCAGTGAACTTACCCGGGGGTGGGGGATGAAGTCAGATACGCAGTATTTT
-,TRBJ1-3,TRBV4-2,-,CASSQDWTASSGNTIYF,TGTGCCAGCAGCCAAGACTGGACAGCGAGCTCTGGAAACACCATATATTTT
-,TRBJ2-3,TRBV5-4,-,CASSLGRLAETDTQYF,TGTGCCAGCAGCTTGGGGCGCCTAGCTGAAACAGATACGCAGTATTTT
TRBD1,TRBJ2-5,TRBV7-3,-,CASSLKPTGAQETQYF,TGTGCCAGCAGCTTAAAACCTACAGGGGCCCAAGAGACCCAGTACTTC
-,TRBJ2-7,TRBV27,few,CASSLGQSYEQYF,TGTGCCAGCAGTTTAGGGCAGAGCTACGAGCAGTACTTC
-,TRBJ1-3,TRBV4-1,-,CASSQVGVIGNTIYF,TGCGCCAGCAGCCAAGTCGGGGTGATTGGAAACACCATATATTTT
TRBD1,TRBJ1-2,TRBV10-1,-,CASSRDRLSYTF,TGCGCCAGCAGCCGGGACAGGCTGAGCTACACCTTC
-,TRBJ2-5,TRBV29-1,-,CSVTGLNLVAQYF,TGCAGCGTTACGGGACTCAACCTGGTGGCCCAGTACTTC
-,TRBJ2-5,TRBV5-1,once,CASHAGSETQYF,TGCGCCAGCCATGCAGGGTCGGAGACCCAGTACTTC
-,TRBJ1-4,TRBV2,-,CASSVDRRYNEKLFF,TGTGCCAGCAGTGTAGACAGACGCTATAATGAAAAACTGTTTTTT